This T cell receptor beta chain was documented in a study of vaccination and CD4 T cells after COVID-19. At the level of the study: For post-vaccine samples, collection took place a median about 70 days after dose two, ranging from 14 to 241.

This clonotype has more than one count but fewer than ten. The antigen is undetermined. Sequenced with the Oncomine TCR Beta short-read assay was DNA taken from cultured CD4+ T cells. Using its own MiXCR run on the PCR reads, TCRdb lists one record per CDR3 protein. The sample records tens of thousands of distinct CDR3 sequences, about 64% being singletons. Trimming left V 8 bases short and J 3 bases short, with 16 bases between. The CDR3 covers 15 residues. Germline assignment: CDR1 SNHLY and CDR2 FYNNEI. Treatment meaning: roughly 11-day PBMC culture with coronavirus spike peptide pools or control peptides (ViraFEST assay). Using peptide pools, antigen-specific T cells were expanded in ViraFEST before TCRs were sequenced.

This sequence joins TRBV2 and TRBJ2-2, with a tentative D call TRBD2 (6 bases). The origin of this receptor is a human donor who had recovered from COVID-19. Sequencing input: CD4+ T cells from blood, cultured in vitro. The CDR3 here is CASSMAGSYTGELFF. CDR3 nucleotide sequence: TGTGCCAGCTCTATGGCGGGATCGTACACCGGGGAGCTGTTTTTT.